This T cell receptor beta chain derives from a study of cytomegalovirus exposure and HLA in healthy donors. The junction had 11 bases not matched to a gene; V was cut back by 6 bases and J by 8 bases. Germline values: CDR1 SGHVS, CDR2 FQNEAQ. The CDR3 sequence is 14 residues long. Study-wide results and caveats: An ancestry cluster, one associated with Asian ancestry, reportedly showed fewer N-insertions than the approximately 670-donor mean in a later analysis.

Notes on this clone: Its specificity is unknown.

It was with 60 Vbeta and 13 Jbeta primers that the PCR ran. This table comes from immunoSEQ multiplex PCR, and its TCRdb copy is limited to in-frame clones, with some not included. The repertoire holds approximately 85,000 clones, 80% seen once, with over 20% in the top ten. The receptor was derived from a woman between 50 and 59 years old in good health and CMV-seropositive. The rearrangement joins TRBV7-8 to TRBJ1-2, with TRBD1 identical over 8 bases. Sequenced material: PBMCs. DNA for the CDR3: TGTGCCAGCAGGCCAGGACAGGGAACAGACGGCTACACCTTC. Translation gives CASRPGQGTDGYTF.